This T cell receptor (beta chain) comes out of a study of response to subunit inactivated influenza vaccine. TCRdb re-called the RT-PCR reads with MiXCR, one entry per CDR3 protein. The sample shows 300,000 to 350,000 distinct CDR3 sequences, roughly 20% of them seen only once. This clonotype was counted many times. The V end lost 5 bases, the J end lost 7 bases, and 11 bases lay between the germline ends. CDR3 size: 13 residues. In germline, CDR1 is MDHEN, CDR2 SYDVKM. The sequence came from a man aged 45 to 70 who received an inactivated influenza vaccine. Sequenced here: PBMCs from blood, sampled less than 22 months after vaccination. The chain couples TRBV28 to TRBJ1-4; D gene uncertain. This CDR3 reads CASSIPGLEKLFF. The DNA for the CDR3 is TGTGCCAGCAGTATCCCGGGTCTTGAAAAACTGTTTTTT.